Presented here are 7 T cell receptor beta chains from one specimen sequenced in a study of spatial heterogeneity in lung cancer (dated by TCRdb to 2018 to 2020). The time point label on this specimen signifies: sample taken at primary tumor resection. Without any cell sorting, TCR sequencing was performed on whole RNA extracted either from tumor and nontumor lung tissue or from cryopreserved PBMC samples. The library was produced with 5' RACE. The listed sequencing device is NextSeq 500. In-frame beta chains were kept once TCRdb had trimmed the public reads at Q25 with fastp and called clones with MiXCR. Every entry covers one CDR3 protein and lists the most common genes and DNA from its rows. The sample data list about 28,000 distinct CDR3 sequences, and around 8% of these were observed just once. The top ten clonotypes cover 30% to 45% of the sample. The starting material was PBMCs, obtained at surgery. These receptors all stem from a female donor with early-stage non-small cell lung cancer.

This clonotype was seen ten or more times. This sequence joins TRBV29-1 and TRBJ1-6, with D possibly matching TRBD1 (5 bases). CDR3 length: 13 amino acids. CDR1 and CDR2 from the germline V gene are SQVTM and ANQGSEA. The V end lost 7 bases, the J end lost 13 bases, and 20 bases lay between the germline ends. CDR3 nucleotides: TGCAGCGCCGTTTGGGGGAATAATGGGCCCCTCCACTTT. Its translation: CSAVWGNNGPLHF.

This chain links TRBV23-1 with TRBJ2-1; TRBD1 is a possible D gene (6 bases). TRBV23-1 is filed as an ORF, its function uncertain. Trimming removed 5 bases from V and 0 bases from J, with 23 bases in between. This CDR3 region has 19 residues. The CDR3 nucleotides are TGCGCCAGCAGTTTCTATGCCGAAAGGAGGACAGTCTCCTACAATGAGCAGTTCTTC. It specifies CASSFYAERRTVSYNEQFF.

This clonotype was seen repeatedly, ten times or more. The V and J genes are TRBV12-3 or TRBV12-4 and TRBJ1-5; D uncertain. This CDR3 has 16 amino acids. V lost 0 bases and J 5 bases, leaving 14 bases between the germline ends. The chain's CDR3 is CASSLAEALPYQPQHF. The CDR3 DNA follows: TGTGCCAGCAGTTTAGCTGAGGCACTACCATATCAGCCCCAGCATTTT.

By sample share, this clonotype is medium-sized. The CDR3 nucleotides read TGTGCCAGCTCACCGCAGGGATATTACAATGAGCAGTTCTTC. This encodes CASSPQGYYNEQFF. The V call is TRBV18, the J call TRBJ2-1, with D perhaps TRBD1 (5 bases). Per the germline V gene, CDR1 is KGHSH and CDR2 is LQKENI. Trimming took off 3 bases at V and 4 bases at J, with 10 bases between the two ends. The CDR3 length is 14 residues.

Ten or more counts support this clonotype. J is TRBJ2-2 and V is TRBV4-2, with TRBD2 identical over 10 bases. Germline V gene sequence: CDR1 LGHNA, CDR2 YNFKEQ. With 0 bases clipped from V and 6 bases from J, the junction kept 7 bases outside the gene matches. There are 17 residues in the CDR3. CDR3 protein: CASSQEGSGRLAGELFF. Here the CDR3 DNA reads TGTGCCAGCAGCCAAGAGGGTAGCGGGAGGTTGGCCGGGGAGCTGTTTTTT.

The sample holds many counts of this clonotype. The chain has TRBV2 and TRBJ2-2, with D hard to call. CDR1 and CDR2 (germline): SNHLY, FYNNEI. V dropped 10 bases and J dropped 4 bases, with 7 bases sitting between them. This CDR3 is built from 11 residues. The CDR3 here is CATQGTGELFF. The CDR3 DNA reads as TGTGCCACCCAAGGCACCGGGGAGCTGTTTTTT.

The rearrangement links TRBV5-1 to TRBJ2-5; TRBD1 is a possible D gene (6 bases). Trimming cost V 4 bases and J 5 bases, with 18 bases left between them. CDR1 is SGHRS and CDR2 is YFSETQ in the germline V gene. The CDR3 contains 15 residues. The CDR3 DNA reads TGCGCCAGCAGCCCACCCTCTCAAGACAGGGAGACCCAGTACTTC. Translated: CASSPPSQDRETQYF.